A single sample gave rise to the 24 T cell receptor beta chains below, sequenced in a study of blood T cell repertoires in COVID-19. Clones were read by immunoSEQ multiplex PCR, and TCRdb kept only the in-frame ones, dropping some. Found here are 95,000 to 120,000 clones, 88% of them singletons; the top ten hold almost 8.5%. Sequenced input: peripheral blood. The receptors stem from a woman between 65 and 79 years old who had recovered from COVID-19.

V usage is TRBV6-4 and J usage is TRBJ1-5; a possible D gene is TRBD1 (5 bases). The CDR3 loop spans 13 amino acids. From germline, CDR1 is MRHNA and CDR2 SNTAGT. Trimming shortened V by 2 bases and J by 6 bases, and 8 bases separated the two germline ends. CDR3 nucleotides: TGTGCCAGCAGTGACGAGCAGGGTCAGCCCCAGCATTTT. Translating gives CASSDEQGQPQHF.

Only one count was recorded for this clone. V usage is TRBV6-5 and J usage is TRBJ1-2; D is possibly TRBD1 (5 bases). The germline V gene encodes CDR1 MNHEY and CDR2 SVGAGI. With 5 bases removed from V and 2 bases from J, the gap between germline ends came to 12 bases. CDR3 length equals 14 residues. The CDR3, as DNA: TGTGCCAGCAGTCCTGGACATCAAAACTATGGCTACACCTTC. Translated: CASSPGHQNYGYTF.

CDR3 nucleotide sequence: TGTGCCAGCAGCCCGAGGACTAGCAGTTCAGGGCAGTACTTC. Translating gives CASSPRTSSSGQYF. This chain uses TRBV9 with TRBJ2-7; TRBD2 aligns across 8 bases. The CDR3 totals 14 residues. Germline assignment: CDR1 SGDLS and CDR2 YYNGEE. V trimming: 4 bases; J trimming: 9 bases; junction bases outside the gene matches: 12.

V and J are TRBV29-1 and TRBJ1-2, with D maybe TRBD1 (5 bases). The V end was cut by 7 bases, the J end by 2 bases, with 11 bases between. CDR1 SQVTM and CDR2 ANQGSEA come from the germline V gene. The CDR3 totals 12 residues. CDR3 protein: CSAARQNYGYTF. In nucleotides, the CDR3 is TGCAGCGCCGCGCGACAGAACTATGGCTACACCTTC. Variable domain in full (rest from reference TRBV29-1 and TRBJ1-2): SAVISQKPSRDICQRGTSLTIQCQVDSQVTMMFWYRQQPGQSLTLIATANQGSEATYESGFVIDKFPISRPNLTFSTLTVSNMSPEDSSIYLCSAARQNYGYTFGSGTRLTVV.

The gene calls are TRBV16 and TRBJ1-4; TRBD1 is a possible D gene (5 bases). Trimming shortened V by 1 base and J by 15 bases, and 9 bases separated the two germline ends. Germline V CDR1 and CDR2: KGHSY, FQNENV. This CDR3 region has 11 residues. CDR3 in amino acids: CASSQLSTVFF. The CDR3 DNA is TGTGCCAGCAGCCAATTATCGACAGTGTTTTTT.

The chain combines TRBV4-1 with TRBJ2-3; a possible D gene is TRBD1 (5 bases). V was cut by 4 bases and J by 6 bases, with 20 bases left in between. The germline gives CDR1 MGHRA, CDR2 YSYEKL. This CDR3 comprises 16 residues. CDR3 sequence (DNA): TGCGCCAGCAGCCTCCAAGGGGAACCCTCGGTGGATACGCAGTATTTT. It specifies CASSLQGEPSVDTQYF.

About this clone itself: This CDR3 is also generated by other DNA sequences in the sample. V usage is TRBV24-1 and J usage is TRBJ2-1, with 10 bases that match TRBD1. Germline CDR1 is KGHDR and CDR2 is SFDVKD. V was pared by 4 bases and J by 4 bases, with 6 bases of the junction left unmatched. This CDR3 contains 16 residues. CDR3 region: CATSDPGQGIYNEQFF. The CDR3 region has the DNA TGTGCCACCAGTGACCCGGGACAGGGGATTTACAATGAGCAGTTCTTC.

The chain is built from TRBV3-1 (or the pseudogene TRBV3-2) and TRBJ1-2; D is unresolved. Trimming stripped 11 bases from V and 8 bases from J, with 27 bases between. CDR3 length equals 15 residues. Germline lookup yields CDR1 LGHDT and CDR2 YNNKEL (reference sequence). The CDR3 is CASPGKGTLVSGYTF. The CDR3 DNA follows: TGTGCCTCCCCCGGGAAAGGCACCCTTGTTAGCGGCTACACCTTC.

This clone was recorded a few times. This chain joins TRBV11-1 and TRBJ2-5; D is possibly TRBD1 (6 bases). This CDR3 is 13 amino acids long. From germline, CDR1 is SGHAT and CDR2 FQDESV (reference sequence). V was trimmed by 4 bases and J by 5 bases, leaving 11 bases between them. The chain's CDR3 is CASSWPGVETQYF. CDR3 bases: TGTGCCAGCAGCTGGCCAGGGGTGGAGACCCAGTACTTC.

This CDR3 is CASRSGLEKEYF. The CDR3 region has the DNA TGTGCCAGCAGGTCGGGACTAGAGAAGGAGTACTTC. The chain links TRBV27 to TRBJ2-7; 8 nucleotides line up with TRBD2. V dropped 6 bases and J dropped 11; count of bases not matched to a gene: 9. This CDR3 spans 12 amino acids. The germline CDR1 and CDR2 sequences are MNHEY and SMNVEV (reference sequence).

For this clone: The junction departs from germline at one end; a sequencing error may be responsible. The chain recombines TRBV5-1 with TRBJ1-2; 8 nucleotides line up with TRBD1. Germline values: CDR1 SGHRS, CDR2 YFSETQ. The length of the CDR3 is 15 residues. The CDR3: CASRLAPQGAVGYTF. The CDR3 DNA reads as TGCGCCAGCAGGTTGGCCCCCCAGGGGGCAGTTGGCTACACCTTC.

The chain employs TRBV28 and TRBJ2-5, with 14 nucleotides matching TRBD2. Germline V lookup: CDR1 MDHEN, CDR2 SYDVKM. Trimming at V came to 0 bases and at J to 2 bases, leaving 17 bases not matched to a gene. The CDR3 is 22 amino acids. The CDR3 loop reads CASSLCQGTSGSLLNPQETQYF. The DNA of the CDR3 is TGTGCCAGCAGTTTATGCCAAGGGACTAGCGGGAGTCTCCTCAATCCGCAAGAGACCCAGTACTTC.

This rearrangement joins TRBV5-1 to TRBJ2-3; 11 nucleotides line up with TRBD2. The junction had 1 base not matched to a gene; V was cut back by 1 base and J by 0 bases. CDR1 and CDR2 from the germline V gene are SGHRS and YFSETQ. This CDR3 is built from 16 residues. The CDR3 loop reads CASSLRLAGSTDTQYF. The CDR3 bases are TGCGCCAGCAGCTTGCGACTAGCGGGGAGCACAGATACGCAGTATTTT.

The gene calls are TRBV27 and TRBJ2-7, with a tentative D call TRBD2 (6 bases). The V end lost 6 bases, the J end lost 2 bases, and 14 bases lay between the germline ends. Germline-derived CDR1 and CDR2 are MNHEY and SMNVEV (reference sequence). This CDR3 has 14 amino acids. The CDR3 nucleotides read TGTGCCAGCAGCATCCGGGACTCCGCCTACGAGCAGTACTTC. Amino acid sequence: CASSIRDSAYEQYF.

V is TRBV30 and J is TRBJ2-6; D is perhaps TRBD1 (6 bases). Germline loops: CDR1 GTSNPN, CDR2 SVGIG (reference sequence). The CDR3 is made up of 14 amino acids. V gave up 4 bases and J gave up 2 bases, with 9 bases separating them. CDR3 bases: TGTGCCTGGAACTCAGGGGCTGGGGCCAACGTCCTGACTTTC. It is translated as CAWNSGAGANVLTF.

This clone was counted a few times. The chain couples TRBV14 to TRBJ1-1; possibly TRBD1 for D (5 bases). The CDR3 has 13 residues. Trimming removed 3 bases from V and 7 bases from J, with 12 bases in between. Germline V lookup: CDR1 SGHDN, CDR2 FVKESK. This chain's CDR3 is CASSQRRGVEAFF. The CDR3 bases are TGTGCCAGCAGCCAGCGGCGGGGCGTTGAAGCTTTCTTT. The variable domain in full, completed from reference TRBV14 and TRBJ1-1, reads EAGVTQFPSHSVIEKGQTVTLRCDPISGHDNLYWYRRVMGKEIKFLLHFVKESKQDESGMPNNRFLAERTGGTYSTLKVQPAELEDSGVYFCASSQRRGVEAFFGQGTRLTVV.

This rearrangement joins TRBV29-1 to TRBJ2-7; the D gene is possibly TRBD1 (5 bases). The CDR3 length is 12 residues. Germline values: CDR1 SQVTM, CDR2 ANQGSEA. The V end was cut by 7 bases, the J end by 5 bases, with 15 bases between. CDR3 residues: CSATRATHEQYF. The CDR3 region has the DNA TGCAGCGCCACCAGGGCTACCCACGAGCAGTACTTC.

The chain uses TRBV5-1 and TRBJ2-3, with 11 nucleotides matching TRBD2. Germline values: CDR1 SGHRS, CDR2 YFSETQ. The CDR3 runs to 18 residues. With 0 bases clipped from V and 1 base from J, the junction kept 7 bases outside the gene matches. The CDR3 DNA follows: TGCGCCAGCAGCTTGGTACTAGCGGGAGAAACCCGCACAGATACGCAGTATTTT. Protein product: CASSLVLAGETRTDTQYF.

The chain joins TRBV13 to TRBJ1-1; maybe TRBD1 (6 bases). This CDR3 spans 13 amino acids. CDR1 and CDR2 from the germline V gene are PRHDT and FYEKMQ (reference sequence). Trimming removed 1 base from V and 3 bases from J, with 6 bases in between. CDR3 amino acids: CASSLAGDTEAFF. Here the CDR3 DNA reads TGTGCCAGCAGCTTAGCAGGGGACACTGAAGCTTTCTTT.

The rearrangement links TRBV9 to TRBJ2-3; 10 bases line up with TRBD2. Germline V gene lookup returns CDR1 SGDLS and CDR2 YYNGEE. The CDR3 is 18 amino acids. Trimming removed 0 bases from V and 0 bases from J; junction bases left unmatched: 7. The CDR3 loop reads CASSVAASGGPSTDTQYF. DNA of the CDR3: TGTGCCAGCAGCGTAGCGGCTAGCGGGGGTCCTAGCACAGATACGCAGTATTTT.

V gene TRBV6-2 or TRBV6-3 combines with J gene TRBJ1-1; possible D gene TRBD1, 5 bases. This CDR3 contains 15 residues. V was clipped by 5 bases and J by 1 base, with 14 bases between them. The germline V gene encodes CDR1 MNHEY and CDR2 SVGEGT. CDR3 DNA sequence: TGTGCCAGCAGTCACCTGGGGCAGCAGAACACTGAAGCTTTCTTT. Translation: CASSHLGQQNTEAFF.

The V call is TRBV7-2, the J call TRBJ2-7, with 7 bases lining up with TRBD1. The ends lost 7 bases at V and 1 base at J; junction bases unmatched: 7. CDR1 is SGHTA and CDR2 is FQGNSA in the germline V gene. The CDR3 is 14 residues long. CDR3: CASTSVTGSYEQYF. CDR3 DNA sequence: TGTGCCAGCACCTCCGTGACAGGGTCCTACGAGCAGTACTTC.

CDR3 sequence reads: CASSQDLDRGIAYNEQFF. The CDR3 DNA sequence: TGCGCCAGCAGCCAAGATCTAGACAGGGGAATAGCCTACAATGAGCAGTTCTTC. The chain joins TRBV4-1 to TRBJ2-1, with TRBD1 identical over 8 bases. Germline V gives CDR1 MGHRA, CDR2 YSYEKL. CDR3 length: 18 amino acids. V was pared by 0 bases and J by 2 bases, with 9 bases of the junction left unmatched.

This clone was counted between two and nine times. The J gene is TRBJ2-5, the V gene TRBV12-3 or TRBV12-4; D is possibly TRBD2 (6 bases). V was trimmed by 0 bases and J by 5 bases, leaving 7 bases between them. CDR3 length equals 13 residues. The CDR3 DNA is TGTGCCAGCAGTTTAGCGGGGAGGGAGACCCAGTACTTC. Its protein is CASSLAGRETQYF.